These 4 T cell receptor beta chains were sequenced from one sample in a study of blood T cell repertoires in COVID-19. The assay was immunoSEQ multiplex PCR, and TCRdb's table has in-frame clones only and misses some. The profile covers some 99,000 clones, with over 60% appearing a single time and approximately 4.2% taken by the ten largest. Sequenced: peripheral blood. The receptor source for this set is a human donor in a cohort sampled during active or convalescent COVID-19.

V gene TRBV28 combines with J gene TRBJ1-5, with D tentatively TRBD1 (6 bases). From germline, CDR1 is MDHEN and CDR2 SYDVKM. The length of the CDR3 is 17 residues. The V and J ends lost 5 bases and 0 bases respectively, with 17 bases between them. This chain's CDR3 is CASSDVGTIRSNQPQHF. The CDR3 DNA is TGTGCCAGCAGTGACGTCGGGACAATCCGTAGCAATCAGCCCCAGCATTTT.

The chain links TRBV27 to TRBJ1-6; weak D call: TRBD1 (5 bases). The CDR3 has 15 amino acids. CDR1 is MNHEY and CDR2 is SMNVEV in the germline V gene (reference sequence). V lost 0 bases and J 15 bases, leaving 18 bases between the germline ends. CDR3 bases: TGTGCCAGCAGTTTATCGGGGCTATCGGGTTCAATCCTCCACTTT. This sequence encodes CASSLSGLSGSILHF.

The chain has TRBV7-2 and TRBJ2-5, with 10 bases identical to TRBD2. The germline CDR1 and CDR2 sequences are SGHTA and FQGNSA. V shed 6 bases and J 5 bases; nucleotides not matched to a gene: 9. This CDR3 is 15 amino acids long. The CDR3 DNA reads TGTGCCAGCAGGAGAGAGCGGGGGGGCCGGGAGACCCAGTACTTC. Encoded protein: CASRRERGGRETQYF.

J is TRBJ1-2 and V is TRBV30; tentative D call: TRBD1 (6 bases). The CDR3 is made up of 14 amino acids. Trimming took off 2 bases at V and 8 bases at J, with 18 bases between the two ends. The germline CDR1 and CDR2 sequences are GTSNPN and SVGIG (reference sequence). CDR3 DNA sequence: TGTGCCTGGAGTCACGGTGGGGGGGCGATCGGCTACACCTTC. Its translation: CAWSHGGGAIGYTF.